These 24 T cell receptor beta chains originate from one sample sequenced in a study of cytomegalovirus exposure and HLA in healthy donors (dated by TCRdb to 2016 to 2017). Receptors were amplified or captured by the immunoSEQ multiplex PCR assay. For the multiplex PCR, a mixture combining 60 forward primers for TCR Vbeta segments and 13 reverse primers for TCR Jbeta segments was used. TCRdb mirrors the immuneACCESS table, restricted to in-frame sequences. Some clones are absent from its copies; in checked studies, under half trace to an unresolved V gene, and the reason for the others is unknown. Counted in this sample were some 120,000 clones; more than 80% of them appeared once. Together, the top ten hold approximately 8.4% of the sample. The material sequenced was PBMCs. Receptor source: a young man in good health and CMV-seropositive.

This clone has a handful of counts. The chain joins TRBV30 to TRBJ1-2; perhaps TRBD1 as D (5 bases). V was pared by 3 bases and J by 8 bases, with 10 bases between. CDR3 length: 11 amino acids. Germline V gene sequence: CDR1 GTSNPN, CDR2 SVGIG (reference sequence). CDR3 protein: CAWSPGGGYTF. The DNA for the CDR3 is TGTGCCTGGAGCCCGGGGGGGGGCTACACCTTC. The complete variable domain, with remaining parts taken from reference TRBV30 and TRBJ1-2, reads SQTIHQWPATLVQPVGSPLSLECTVEGTSNPNLYWYRQAAGRGLQLLFYSVGIGQISSEVPQNLSASRPQDRQFILSSKKLLLSDSGFYLCAWSPGGGYTFGSGTRLTVV.

The chain combines TRBV10-2 with TRBJ2-5, with 10 bases fitting TRBD2. The V and J ends lost 7 bases and 3 bases, in that order; junction bases with no gene match: 11. Germline CDR1 WSHSY, CDR2 SAAADI. This CDR3 has 16 residues. The DNA of the CDR3 is TGCGCCAGCATGGAGGCCTACCTAGCGGGGGAAGAGACCCAGTACTTC. It is translated as CASMEAYLAGEETQYF.

V is TRBV30 and J is TRBJ2-3; no clear D gene. Trimming removed 5 bases at V and 0 bases at J, with 21 bases between. The CDR3 runs 17 residues. Germline lookup yields CDR1 GTSNPN and CDR2 SVGIG (reference sequence). In nucleotides, the CDR3 is TGTGCCTGGGCTATAGGAGTGACGGATGTTAGCACAGATACGCAGTATTTT. This translates into CAWAIGVTDVSTDTQYF.

The chain links TRBV10-3 to TRBJ2-1, with TRBD2 matching 8 bases. J was trimmed by 0 bases and V by 0 bases; bases with no gene match: 7. CDR3 length: 18 residues. CDR1 is ENHRY and CDR2 is SYGVKD in the germline V gene. CDR3 loop: CAISESERGPSSYNEQFF. DNA for the CDR3: TGTGCCATCAGTGAGTCGGAGCGGGGGCCCAGCTCCTACAATGAGCAGTTCTTC.

CDR3 nucleotides: TGTGCCAGCAGCTTTATCAGGACTGAAGCTTTCTTT. It encodes CASSFIRTEAFF. The V call is TRBV7-2, the J call TRBJ1-1; no clear D. The CDR3 is 12 residues long. Looked up from germline, CDR1 is SGHTA and CDR2 is FQGNSA. With 3 bases removed from V and 5 bases from J, the gap between germline ends came to 7 bases.

This chain joins TRBV7-6 and TRBJ2-1; 10 bases align to TRBD1. The CDR3 spans 16 residues. CDR1 and CDR2 from the germline V gene are SGHVS and FNYEAQ. J lost 4 bases, V lost 5 bases, and 8 bases had no gene match. This CDR3 reads CASSPHPGQGYNEQFF. The DNA for the CDR3 is TGTGCCAGCAGCCCCCATCCGGGACAGGGGTACAATGAGCAGTTCTTC.

The chain recombines TRBV5-8 with TRBJ2-7; D not resolved. The germline gives CDR1 SGHTS, CDR2 YDEGEE. This CDR3 contains 12 residues. The ends were cut back, 5 bases at V and 2 bases at J, with 8 bases in the middle. This CDR3 reads CASSVATYEQYF. The CDR3 DNA is TGTGCCAGCAGTGTGGCAACCTACGAGCAGTACTTC.

The chain joins TRBV9 to TRBJ2-3; 8 bases are shared with TRBD1. The V gene's germline CDR1 is SGDLS and CDR2 YYNGEE. The V gene end was trimmed by 3 bases and the J gene end by 1 base; junction bases not matched to a gene: 16. This CDR3 spans 19 amino acids. The CDR3 sequence: CASSALPGTGSLGTDTQYF. CDR3 coding DNA: TGTGCCAGCAGCGCCCTTCCTGGGACAGGATCCTTAGGCACAGATACGCAGTATTTT. Using reference TRBV9 and TRBJ2-3 for the parts outside the CDR3, the full variable domain is DSGVTQTPKHLITATGQRVTLRCSPRSGDLSVYWYQQSLDQGLQFLIQYYNGEERAKGNILERFSAQQFPDLHSELNLSSLELGDSALYFCASSALPGTGSLGTDTQYFGPGTRLTVL.

This clone was seen a handful of times. V and J are TRBV27 and TRBJ2-3; TRBD1 is a possible D gene (6 bases). V shed 6 bases and J shed 2 bases, with 12 bases lying between them. The CDR3 has 14 amino acids. The germline V gene encodes CDR1 MNHEY and CDR2 SMNVEV (reference sequence). The CDR3 bases are TGTGCCAGCAGGGCCACAGGGTTCACAGATACGCAGTATTTT. This codes for CASRATGFTDTQYF.

V is TRBV19 and J is TRBJ1-6; possible D gene TRBD1, 5 bases. This CDR3 contains 15 residues. Germline V CDR1 and CDR2: LNHDA, SQIVND (reference sequence). The ends were cut back, 1 base at V and 10 bases at J, with 14 bases in the middle. This CDR3 is CASSIVFRESSPLHF. CDR3 nucleotide sequence: TGTGCCAGTAGTATAGTTTTCAGGGAAAGCTCACCCCTCCACTTT.

Turning to this clone: The same CDR3 also results from other DNA sequences found in this sample. This sequence joins TRBV29-1 and TRBJ1-3; no clear D gene. V shed 4 bases and J shed 1 base, with 5 bases lying between them. This CDR3 has 12 residues. Per the germline V gene, CDR1 is SQVTM and CDR2 is ANQGSEA. The CDR3 loop is CSVGGSGNTIYF. The CDR3 DNA is TGCAGCGTTGGAGGGTCTGGAAACACCATATATTTT.

This clone was counted between two and nine times. The chain is built from TRBV9 and TRBJ2-5, with 10 bases that match TRBD1. Germline CDR1 is SGDLS and CDR2 is YYNGEE. The trim removed 0 bases at V and 5 bases at J, leaving 4 bases unmatched. This CDR3 has 15 amino acids. The CDR3 protein is CASSVGGTGAETQYF. CDR3 in DNA: TGTGCCAGCAGCGTAGGGGGGACAGGGGCTGAGACCCAGTACTTC.

The rearrangement joins TRBV5-4 to TRBJ2-1; TRBD1 agrees at 9 bases. Germline V gives CDR1 SGHNT, CDR2 YYREEE (reference sequence). The junction had 9 bases not matched to a gene; V was cut back by 5 bases and J by 9 bases. This CDR3 has 14 amino acids. DNA of the CDR3: TGTGCCAGCAGAGAGGGACAGGGTTCAAGTGAGCAGTTCTTC. Translation: CASREGQGSSEQFF.

This chain joins TRBV6-1 and TRBJ2-1; D gene ambiguous. Germline CDR1 MNHNS, CDR2 SASEGT. The CDR3 covers 11 residues. V was cut by 2 bases and J by 10 bases, with 6 bases left in between. CDR3 nucleotide sequence: TGTGCCAGCAGTGAAATACACGAGCAGTTCTTC. Encoded protein: CASSEIHEQFF.

V gene TRBV21-1 combines with J gene TRBJ2-1; the DNA was not compared with TRBD1, the D call given in the table. TRBV21-1 is a listed pseudogene. CDR3 length equals 9 residues. The CDR3 DNA sequence: TGTGCCGGGACAAATGAGCAGTTCTTC. The encoded protein is CAGTNEQFF.

The V and J genes are TRBV6-6 and TRBJ2-6, with D perhaps matching TRBD2 (6 bases). Germline V gene lookup returns CDR1 MNHNY and CDR2 SVGAGI (reference sequence). Deletions cut 5 bases from V and 4 bases from J, with 15 bases between. CDR3 length: 16 amino acids. CDR3 region: CASSGGSGWGANVLTF. DNA of the CDR3: TGTGCCAGCAGTGGGGGGTCGGGTTGGGGGGCCAACGTCCTGACTTTC.

The V call is TRBV10-3, the J call TRBJ2-7, with no clear D. The CDR3 extends over 14 amino acids. V shed 0 bases and J shed 0 bases, with 6 bases lying between them. Germline V gives CDR1 ENHRY, CDR2 SYGVKD. The CDR3 region has the DNA TGTGCCATCAGTGAGTCGTCCCTCTCCTACGAGCAGTACTTC. Translation gives CAISESSLSYEQYF.

This chain connects TRBV9 to TRBJ2-2, with 10 bases identical to TRBD1. The CDR3 consists of 19 residues. Germline V gives CDR1 SGDLS, CDR2 YYNGEE. The V segment lost 4 bases and the J segment 0 bases; nucleotides outside the gene matches: 12. CDR3 sequence reads: CASSPSDRGRNTNTGELFF. Here the CDR3 DNA reads TGTGCCAGCAGCCCTTCGGACAGGGGGAGGAATACGAACACCGGGGAGCTGTTTTTT.

This sequence joins TRBV7-3 and TRBJ1-6; TRBD1 aligns across 9 bases. The junction had 0 bases not matched to a gene; V was cut back by 2 bases and J by 7 bases. Germline assignment: CDR1 SGHTA and CDR2 FQGTGA. The CDR3 covers 14 residues. The CDR3 DNA follows: TGTGCCAGCAGCTTAGACAGGGGGAATTCACCCCTCCACTTT. Translation: CASSLDRGNSPLHF.

This clone was detected a few times. The V call is TRBV4-2, the J call TRBJ2-5; 10 bases map to TRBD1. CDR1 is LGHNA, CDR2 YNFKEQ, per germline. The CDR3 contains 18 residues. The V gene end was trimmed by 1 base and the J gene end by 5 bases; junction bases not matched to a gene: 13. The DNA for the CDR3 is TGTGCCAGCAGCCAAGGAGGCTTATCGGGACAGGGGATGGAGACCCAGTACTTC. It specifies CASSQGGLSGQGMETQYF.

This chain connects TRBV7-8 to TRBJ1-5, with 8 positions matching TRBD1. Germline-derived CDR1 and CDR2 are SGHVS and FQNEAQ. V was pared by 2 bases and J by 5 bases, with 8 bases of the junction left unmatched. This CDR3 comprises 16 residues. CDR3 in amino acids: CASSLRGAGGYQPQHF. The DNA of the CDR3 is TGTGCCAGCAGCTTAAGGGGGGCAGGGGGCTATCAGCCCCAGCATTTT.

The chain uses TRBV12-5 and TRBJ2-7; D may be TRBD1 (5 bases). The germline CDR1 and CDR2 sequences are LGHNT and FRNRAP. V was cut by 0 bases and J by 5 bases, with 17 bases left in between. The CDR3 consists of 16 residues. The CDR3, as DNA: TGTGCTAGTGGTTTGGTAACTAACAGGTACCCTCACGAGCAGTACTTC. Translating gives CASGLVTNRYPHEQYF. Complete variable domain (other parts from reference TRBV12-5 and TRBJ2-7): DARVTQTPRHKVTEMGQEVTMRCQPILGHNTVFWYRQTMMQGLELLAYFRNRAPLDDSGMPKDRFSAEMPDATLATLKIQPSEPRDSAVYFCASGLVTNRYPHEQYFGPGTRLTVT.

The V call is TRBV7-8, the J call TRBJ2-3; D is unresolved. V dropped 5 bases and J dropped 5 bases, with 8 bases sitting between them. The V gene's germline CDR1 is SGHVS and CDR2 FQNEAQ. CDR3 length: 12 amino acids. CDR3 protein: CASSVRLDTQYF. The CDR3 nucleotides are TGTGCCAGCAGCGTCCGACTAGATACGCAGTATTTT.

This clone was counted a few times. The rearrangement links TRBV7-3 to TRBJ2-3; 11 positions agree with TRBD2. The trim removed 3 bases at V and 5 bases at J, leaving 4 bases unmatched. The germline CDR1 and CDR2 sequences are SGHTA and FQGTGA. This CDR3 spans 15 amino acids. CDR3 nucleotides: TGTGCCAGCAGCTTTAGCGGGGGGGGAGGAGATACGCAGTATTTT. It is translated as CASSFSGGGGDTQYF.